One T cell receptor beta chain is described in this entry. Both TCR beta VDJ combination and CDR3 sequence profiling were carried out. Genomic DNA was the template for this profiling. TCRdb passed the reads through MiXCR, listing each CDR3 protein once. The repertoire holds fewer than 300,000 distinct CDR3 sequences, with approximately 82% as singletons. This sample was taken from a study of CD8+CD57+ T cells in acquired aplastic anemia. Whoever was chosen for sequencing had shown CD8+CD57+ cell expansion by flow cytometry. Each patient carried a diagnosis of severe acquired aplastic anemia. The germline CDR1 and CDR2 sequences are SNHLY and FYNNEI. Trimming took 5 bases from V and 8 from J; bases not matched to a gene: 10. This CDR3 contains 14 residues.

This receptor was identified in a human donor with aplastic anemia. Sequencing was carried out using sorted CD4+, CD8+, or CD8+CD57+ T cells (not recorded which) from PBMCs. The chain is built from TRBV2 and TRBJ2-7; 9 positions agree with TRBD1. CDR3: CASSPRDRDTQQYF. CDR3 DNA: TGTGCCAGCAGTCCGCGGGACAGGGATACCCAGCAGTACTTC.